This T cell receptor (beta chain) appears in the sequencing data of a study of response to subunit inactivated influenza vaccine (dated by TCRdb to between 2018 and 2020). In terms of the full investigation: To follow how T cells responded to a trivalent subunit inactivated influenza vaccine, the researchers relied on deep quantitative profiling of the T cell receptor repertoire.

The library was obtained by RT-PCR. Sequencing relied on an Illumina HiSeq 2500. TCRdb's own reprocessing of the public reads used fastp at Q25 and MiXCR and kept productive beta chains. Merged by CDR3 protein, the rows form single entries marked with the most common genes and DNA. Here the sample has more than 450,000 distinct CDR3 sequences; around 11% occur a single time. The ten top clones hold 10% of the sample. Concerning this clonotype itself: The target of this receptor is not known. Per-base qualities were not stored, and no clone one base away is much larger.

The research as a whole found: The authors proposed that each seasonal influenza vaccination may bring in only a limited number of new T cells.

V is trimmed back by 0 bases and J by 1 base, and the junction contains 6 bases that no gene match accounts for. The CDR3 measures 17 amino acids from cysteine to phenylalanine. Of the read, only the CDR3 DNA is kept; its 51 bases are in frame from base 1. Based on the germline V gene, the CDR1 and CDR2 sequences are LGHNA and YSLEER. This receptor chain uses TRBV4-3 and TRBJ2-3, with TRBD2 matching 8 junction bases. The clonotype originates from a man over 45 who received an inactivated influenza vaccine. Donor details come from another sample of the same person, matched by shared clones. Sample: PBMCs from blood, taken on the day of vaccination. The DNA sequence is TGCGCCAGCAGCCAAGATGGTCCAGCGGGGGGCACAGATACGCAGTATTTT. The encoded protein is CASSQDGPAGGTDTQYF.